The clone carrying this T cell receptor (beta chain) has only a few counts. Its antigen is not known. Built from TCR beta cDNA, the libraries had unique molecular identifiers in them. A population of about 0.95 to 11 million T cells gave rise to 400,000 to 550,000 cDNA molecules. TCRdb itself ran the PCR reads through MiXCR, one entry per CDR3 protein. The sample has approximately 350,000 distinct CDR3 sequences, about a third seen once; the top ten hold about an eighth. CDR1 is SGDLS, CDR2 YYNGEE, per germline. Trimming shortened V by 4 bases and J by 2 bases, and 11 bases separated the two germline ends. This CDR3 is 14 amino acids long. The sample is drawn from a study of post-analysis software for immune sequencing data. Findings and caveats of the study: Significantly lower normalized Chao1 diversity was seen in multiple sclerosis patients than in controls. About 5 TRBV segments (TRBV5-6, TRBV5-1 and TRBV20-1 among them) occurred more frequently in patients than in controls.

Sequenced: blood. The chain carries TRBV9 and TRBJ2-3; either TRBD1 or TRBD2 may supply D (6 bases each). The receptor was isolated from a girl between 10 and 17 years old with multiple sclerosis. The chain's CDR3 is CASSMGGLTDTQYF. CDR3 coding DNA: TGTGCCAGCAGCATGGGGGGCCTCACAGATACGCAGTATTTT.